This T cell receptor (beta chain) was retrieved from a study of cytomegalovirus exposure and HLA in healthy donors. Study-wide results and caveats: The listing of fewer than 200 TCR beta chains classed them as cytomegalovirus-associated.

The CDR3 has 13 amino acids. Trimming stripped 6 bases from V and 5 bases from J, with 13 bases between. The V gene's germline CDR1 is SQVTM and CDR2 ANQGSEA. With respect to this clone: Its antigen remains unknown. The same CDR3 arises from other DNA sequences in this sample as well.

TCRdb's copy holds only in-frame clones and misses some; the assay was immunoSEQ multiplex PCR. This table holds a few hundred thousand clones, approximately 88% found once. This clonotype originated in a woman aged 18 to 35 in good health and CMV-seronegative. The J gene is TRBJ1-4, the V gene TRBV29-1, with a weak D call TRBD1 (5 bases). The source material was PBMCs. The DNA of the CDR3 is TGCAGCGTCAAAGGGGTTTTGAATGAAAAACTGTTTTTT. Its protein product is CSVKGVLNEKLFF. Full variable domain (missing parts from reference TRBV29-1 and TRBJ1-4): SAVISQKPSRDICQRGTSLTIQCQVDSQVTMMFWYRQQPGQSLTLIATANQGSEATYESGFVIDKFPISRPNLTFSTLTVSNMSPEDSSIYLCSVKGVLNEKLFFGSGTQLSVL.